This T cell receptor beta chain was sequenced in a study of blood T cell repertoires in COVID-19. The method was immunoSEQ multiplex PCR; TCRdb's version includes in-frame clones alone and lacks a portion of them. The sample lists under 300,000 clones; about 68% were seen once. In this sample, this clone turned up a few times. Between the trimmed V and J ends, which lost 3 bases and 2 bases, there was a span of 15 bases. The CDR3 runs 16 residues. Germline CDR1 is SGHVS and CDR2 is FNYEAQ. The V gene is TRBV7-6, the J gene TRBJ2-3, with TRBD2 as a possible D gene (5 bases). This receptor was obtained from a woman of 80 years or more with acute or convalescent COVID-19. Sequencing was done on a sample of peripheral blood. The CDR3 protein is CASSLSLAGLTDTQYF. The CDR3 coding sequence is TGTGCCAGCAGCTTGAGCCTTGCGGGCCTCACAGATACGCAGTATTTT.